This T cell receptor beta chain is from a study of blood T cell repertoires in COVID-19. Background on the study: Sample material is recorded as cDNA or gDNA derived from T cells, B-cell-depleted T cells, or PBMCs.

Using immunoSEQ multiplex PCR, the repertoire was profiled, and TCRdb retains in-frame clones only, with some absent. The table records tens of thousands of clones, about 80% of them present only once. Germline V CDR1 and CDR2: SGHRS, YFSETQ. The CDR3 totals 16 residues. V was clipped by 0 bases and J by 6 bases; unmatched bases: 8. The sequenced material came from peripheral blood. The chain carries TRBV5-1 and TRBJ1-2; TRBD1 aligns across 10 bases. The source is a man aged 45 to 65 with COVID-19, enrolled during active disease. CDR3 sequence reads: CASSLALGTGEDGYTF. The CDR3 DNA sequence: TGCGCCAGCAGCTTGGCCTTGGGGACAGGGGAGGATGGCTACACCTTC.